This TCR beta chain was documented in a study of OX40 agonist ivuxolimab in advanced cancers. As for the study in general: An agonistic anti-OX40 (CD134) antibody, ivuxolimab, was used to treat the patients. Study observations and caveats: The mean number of expanded clones was higher in CD8+ T cells than in CD4+.

Unmatched junction bases numbered 16, after V lost 5 bases and J lost 9 bases. The CDR3 has 15 amino acids. Germline lookup yields CDR1 MDHEN and CDR2 SYDVKM. The repertoire was sequenced with immunoSEQ multiplex PCR; TCRdb's copy has only in-frame clones and lacks some. The sample lists about 44,000 clones, around 80% occurring once. Turning to this clone: Its cognate antigen is unknown.

The sequencing used CD4+ or CD8+ T cells sorted from blood, collected in a trial of the OX40 agonist ivuxolimab. The rearrangement links TRBV28 to TRBJ2-7; 7 bases map to TRBD2. This TCR was recovered from an adult with an advanced solid tumor such as melanoma, head and neck, liver or kidney cancer. The CDR3 loop reads CASSVVGREYDGQYF. In DNA form, the CDR3 reads TGTGCCAGCAGTGTCGTGGGGAGGGAATACGACGGGCAGTACTTC.